This T cell receptor beta chain was profiled in a study of cytomegalovirus exposure and HLA in healthy donors. General study points: Among CMV-associated TCR beta chains, most appeared HLA-restricted in a later analysis. Immune exposure information comprised only CMV serostatus.

Likely unrecorded immune exposures existed in these nominally healthy donors. Primers: 60 Vbeta forward and 13 Jbeta reverse. The assay was immunoSEQ multiplex PCR, and TCRdb's table has in-frame clones only and misses some. The table records about 38,000 clones, over 60% of them present only once. V lost 8 bases and J lost 2; bases outside the gene matches: 13. CDR3 length: 16 residues. From germline, CDR1 is ENHRY and CDR2 SYGVKD. There are a few counts of this clone. Antigen: not known. The sequencing sample was made of PBMCs. This receptor was obtained from a man aged 25-45 years in good health and CMV-seronegative. The V and J genes are TRBV10-3 and TRBJ1-1; 8 bases fit TRBD1. The CDR3 is CAISKGAPGGNTEAFF. For the CDR3, the DNA is TGTGCCATCTCCAAGGGGGCCCCAGGGGGCAACACTGAAGCTTTCTTT.